These 25 T cell receptor beta chains were sequenced from one sample in a study of shared clonotypes between healthy human individuals. CD45RO-negative, CCR7-positively selected cells formed the naive CD8 fraction, excluding terminally differentiated effector memory CD45RA+ cells. The repertoire was sequenced with immunoSEQ multiplex PCR; TCRdb's copy has only in-frame clones and lacks some. The sample shows around 2,000,000 clones, about 95% of them seen only once. Source material: naive CD8+ T cells sorted from blood. All receptors come from a man between 18 and 29 years old in good health.

The chain has TRBV11-2 and TRBJ2-5; TRBD2 agrees at 9 bases. V was pared by 1 base and J by 2 bases, with 8 bases of the junction left unmatched. In germline, CDR1 is SGHAT, CDR2 FQNNGV. The CDR3 totals 17 residues. This chain's CDR3 is CASSLVRAGGKQETQYF. The CDR3 coding sequence is TGTGCCAGCAGCTTAGTCAGGGCGGGGGGGAAACAAGAGACCCAGTACTTC.

The V and J genes are TRBV10-3 and TRBJ1-2; weak D call: TRBD1 (5 bases). The ends were cut back, 10 bases at V and 8 bases at J, with 23 bases in the middle. Germline CDR1 ENHRY, CDR2 SYGVKD. The CDR3 spans 14 residues. CDR3 protein: CATTVKGPAGGYTF. In DNA, the CDR3 is TGTGCCACCACCGTAAAGGGGCCAGCGGGGGGCTACACCTTC.

The chain has TRBV18 and TRBJ2-3; 9 nucleotides agree with TRBD2. The CDR3 runs to 18 residues. V gave up 1 base and J gave up 1 base; unmatched junction bases: 9. Germline V CDR1 and CDR2: KGHSH, LQKENI. CDR3 region: CASSPLKTSGLGTDTQYF. The CDR3 coding sequence is TGTGCCAGCTCACCACTCAAGACTAGCGGTTTGGGCACAGATACGCAGTATTTT.

This chain connects TRBV7-8 to TRBJ2-1, with 12 bases that match TRBD2. Germline values: CDR1 SGHVS, CDR2 FQNEAQ. The V segment lost 3 bases and the J segment 3 bases; nucleotides outside the gene matches: 6. The CDR3 totals 17 residues. The DNA for the CDR3 is TGTGCCAGCAGCTTTACCCTAGCGGGGGGGCTCTACAATGAGCAGTTCTTC. It is translated as CASSFTLAGGLYNEQFF.

About this clone: The sample contains more than one DNA sequence encoding this CDR3. The chain has TRBV5-1 and TRBJ2-5; unclear D gene. Trimming stripped 0 bases from V and 3 bases from J, with 3 bases between. The CDR3 consists of 12 residues. The V gene's germline CDR1 is SGHRS and CDR2 YFSETQ. The CDR3 here is CASSLEEETQYF. The CDR3 DNA reads TGCGCCAGCAGCTTGGAGGAAGAGACCCAGTACTTC.

The chain employs TRBV6-4 and TRBJ2-2; D ambiguous. Trimming took 0 bases from V and 5 from J, leaving 4 bases between them. The germline V gene has CDR1 MRHNA and CDR2 SNTAGT. The CDR3 covers 13 residues. CDR3: CASSDSWTGELFF. The DNA for the CDR3 is TGTGCCAGCAGTGACTCGTGGACCGGGGAGCTGTTTTTT.

This chain links TRBV6-5 with TRBJ2-7; 7 bases align to TRBD2. The CDR3 length is 15 residues. V lost 4 bases to trimming and J lost 0 bases; unmatched junction nucleotides: 6. The germline gives CDR1 MNHEY, CDR2 SVGAGI. Here the CDR3 reads CASSLSGASSYEQYF. In nucleotides, the CDR3 is TGTGCCAGCAGTTTGAGCGGGGCGTCCTCCTACGAGCAGTACTTC.

This chain connects TRBV4-1 to TRBJ1-1, with D perhaps TRBD1 (5 bases). Germline V gene lookup returns CDR1 MGHRA and CDR2 YSYEKL. Trimming stripped 4 bases from V and 0 bases from J, with 15 bases between. The CDR3 totals 16 residues. The CDR3 is CASSLKLGLMNTEAFF. In DNA, the CDR3 is TGCGCCAGCAGCCTTAAGCTGGGACTCATGAACACTGAAGCTTTCTTT.

There are a few counts of this clone. The genes are TRBV6-5 and TRBJ1-5, with D possibly TRBD1 on 6 matching bases. Germline-derived CDR1 and CDR2 are MNHEY and SVGAGI. V lost 2 bases and J lost 2, with 13 bases in between. The CDR3 spans 16 residues. Here the CDR3 reads CASSYATGLGNQPQHF. For the CDR3, the DNA is TGTGCCAGCAGTTACGCTACAGGGCTAGGCAATCAGCCCCAGCATTTT.

The V gene is TRBV7-9, the J gene TRBJ1-5, with 10 bases aligning to TRBD1. Looked up from germline, CDR1 is SEHNR and CDR2 is FQNEAQ (reference sequence). Trimming removed 8 bases from V and 7 bases from J; junction bases left unmatched: 2. This CDR3 spans 12 amino acids. CDR3 residues: CASGQGVQPQHF. The DNA of the CDR3 is TGTGCCAGCGGACAGGGGGTCCAGCCCCAGCATTTT.

This chain uses TRBV7-9 with TRBJ2-7, with 7 bases that match TRBD1. V lost 6 bases, J lost 2 bases, and 10 bases stayed unmatched. The CDR3 runs 15 residues. Germline CDR1 is SEHNR and CDR2 is FQNEAQ (reference sequence). In nucleotides, the CDR3 is TGTGCCAGCAGTGCCCTAAGACAGGGCGCCTACGAGCAGTACTTC. Encoded protein: CASSALRQGAYEQYF.

On this clone itself: The same CDR3 is also encoded by other DNA sequences in this sample. This chain links TRBV4-3 with TRBJ2-1; TRBD2 is a possible D gene (6 bases). The CDR3 is made up of 15 amino acids. Trimming cost V 3 bases and J 4 bases, with 13 bases left between them. CDR1 is LGHNA, CDR2 YSLEER, per germline. The DNA of the CDR3 is TGCGCCAGCAGCCAGGACCCCGGGACTTACAATGAGCAGTTCTTC. Amino acid sequence: CASSQDPGTYNEQFF.

This chain joins TRBV15 and TRBJ1-5, with D maybe TRBD1 (6 bases). Trimming cost V 4 bases and J 3 bases, with 13 bases left between them. The CDR3 runs 15 residues. Germline CDR1 is LNHNV and CDR2 is YYDKDF (reference sequence). This CDR3 reads CATSIDRSDNQPQHF. CDR3 nucleotides: TGTGCCACCAGCATCGACAGGTCTGACAATCAGCCCCAGCATTTT.

This sequence joins TRBV2 and TRBJ1-2, with D perhaps matching TRBD1 (5 bases). CDR1 is SNHLY and CDR2 is FYNNEI in the germline V gene. The CDR3 is 13 residues long. Trimming took off 6 bases at V and 0 bases at J, with 8 bases between the two ends. The CDR3 DNA follows: TGTGCCAGCAGCGACAGCGCTAACTATGGCTACACCTTC. The encoded protein is CASSDSANYGYTF.

The sample holds one count of this clone. The chain links TRBV11-3 to TRBJ1-1, with TRBD1 matching over 7 bases. Germline CDR1 SGHNT, CDR2 YENEEA. Trimming took 4 bases from V and 8 from J; bases not matched to a gene: 4. The CDR3 runs 12 residues. This chain's CDR3 is CASSSGDSEAFF. CDR3 in DNA: TGTGCCAGCAGCTCAGGGGACAGCGAAGCTTTCTTT.

The gene calls are TRBV5-6 and TRBJ1-1; tentative D call: TRBD1 (6 bases). Germline V lookup: CDR1 SGHDT, CDR2 YYEEEE. This CDR3 has 17 residues. Trimming cost V 0 bases and J 0 bases, with 15 bases left between them. This CDR3 reads CASSLAGQSIMNTEAFF. As DNA, the CDR3 is TGTGCCAGCAGCTTGGCCGGACAGAGTATTATGAACACTGAAGCTTTCTTT.

The genes are TRBV9 and TRBJ1-1; 9 bases align to TRBD1. The CDR3 contains 15 residues. Trimming cost V 6 bases and J 2 bases; bases outside gene matches: 8. CDR1 and CDR2 (germline): SGDLS, YYNGEE. The DNA for the CDR3 is TGTGCCAGCACTCGCTGGGGACAGGGCAACACTGAAGCTTTCTTT. Amino acid sequence: CASTRWGQGNTEAFF. Combining the CDR3 with reference TRBV9 and TRBJ1-1 gives the whole variable domain DSGVTQTPKHLITATGQRVTLRCSPRSGDLSVYWYQQSLDQGLQFLIQYYNGEERAKGNILERFSAQQFPDLHSELNLSSLELGDSALYFCASTRWGQGNTEAFFGQGTRLTVV.

V is TRBV6-4 and J is TRBJ1-1; D ambiguous. The germline V gene has CDR1 MRHNA and CDR2 SNTAGT. This CDR3 spans 8 amino acids. Trimming stripped 6 bases from V and 11 bases from J, with 4 bases between. The CDR3: CASREAFF. CDR3 bases: TGTGCCAGCAGGGAGGCTTTCTTT.

The genes are TRBV6-1 and TRBJ1-3; D uncertain. This CDR3 region has 18 residues. With 1 base removed from V and 0 bases from J, the gap between germline ends came to 16 bases. CDR1 MNHNS and CDR2 SASEGT come from the germline V gene. CDR3 coding DNA: TGTGCCAGCAGTGAAGGTACCCACCAGCTCTACTCTGGAAACACCATATATTTT. Its translation: CASSEGTHQLYSGNTIYF.

Notes on this clone: At the DNA level, this CDR3 is encoded by other sequences in the same sample as well. The chain links TRBV7-9 to TRBJ2-5, with D uncertain. The CDR3 loop spans 13 amino acids. Germline CDR1 reads SEHNR; CDR2 reads FQNEAQ (reference sequence). With 3 bases removed from V and 5 bases from J, the gap between germline ends came to 10 bases. The CDR3 is CASSFPNSETQYF. DNA for the CDR3: TGTGCCAGCAGCTTTCCAAATTCGGAGACCCAGTACTTC.

The chain employs TRBV6-1 and TRBJ2-2; D possibly corresponds to TRBD2 (6 bases). Trimming removed 6 bases from V and 4 bases from J, with 9 bases in between. Germline lookup yields CDR1 MNHNS and CDR2 SASEGT. The CDR3 consists of 13 residues. The CDR3 DNA sequence: TGTGCCAGCAGCGGGACTGGCACCGGGGAGCTGTTTTTT. The encoded protein is CASSGTGTGELFF.

Here the CDR3 reads CASSFGISGELFF. In DNA, the CDR3 is TGTGCCAGCAGTTTTGGTATTTCCGGGGAGCTGTTTTTT. The rearrangement joins TRBV27 to TRBJ2-2, with no clear D. The CDR3 has 13 residues. The V end was cut by 3 bases, the J end by 6 bases, with 8 bases between. Germline V CDR1 and CDR2: MNHEY, SMNVEV (reference sequence).

The V and J genes are TRBV27 and TRBJ2-1, with D perhaps matching TRBD2 (6 bases). Trimming stripped 5 bases from V and 10 bases from J, with 18 bases between. The CDR3 runs 14 residues. The germline gives CDR1 MNHEY, CDR2 SMNVEV (reference sequence). CDR3 nucleotides: TGTGCCAGCAGTCCGCGGGGTGCCGAGGGGGAGCAGTTCTTC. Protein: CASSPRGAEGEQFF.

This clone was seen just once. The V and J genes are TRBV5-1 and TRBJ1-1; TRBD1 aligns across 7 bases. Germline V CDR1 and CDR2: SGHRS, YFSETQ. V was clipped by 2 bases and J by 2 bases; unmatched bases: 9. The CDR3 covers 16 residues. Here the CDR3 DNA reads TGCGCCAGCAGCTTACCCTCCGGGACAGCTAACACTGAAGCTTTCTTT. Its translation: CASSLPSGTANTEAFF.

The V and J genes are TRBV2 and TRBJ2-1, with D tentatively TRBD1 or TRBD2 (5 bases each). V lost 0 bases, J lost 7 bases, and 7 bases lay in between. The CDR3 has 13 residues. Germline V CDR1 and CDR2: SNHLY, FYNNEI. CDR3 coding DNA: TGTGCCAGCAGTGAAGCATGGGGGAATGAGCAGTTCTTC. Its translation: CASSEAWGNEQFF.